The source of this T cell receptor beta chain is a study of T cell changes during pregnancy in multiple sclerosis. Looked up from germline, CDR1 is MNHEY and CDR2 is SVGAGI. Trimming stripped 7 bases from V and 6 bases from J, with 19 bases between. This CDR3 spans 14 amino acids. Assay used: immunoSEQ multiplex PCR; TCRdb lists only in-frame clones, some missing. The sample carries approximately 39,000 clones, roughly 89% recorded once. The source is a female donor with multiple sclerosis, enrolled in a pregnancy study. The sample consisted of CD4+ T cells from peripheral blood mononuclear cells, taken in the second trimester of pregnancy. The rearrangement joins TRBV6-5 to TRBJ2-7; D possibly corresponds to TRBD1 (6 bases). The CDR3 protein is CASIGGRGSGEQYF. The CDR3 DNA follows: TGTGCCAGCATTGGTGGCAGGGGATCTGGCGAGCAGTACTTC.